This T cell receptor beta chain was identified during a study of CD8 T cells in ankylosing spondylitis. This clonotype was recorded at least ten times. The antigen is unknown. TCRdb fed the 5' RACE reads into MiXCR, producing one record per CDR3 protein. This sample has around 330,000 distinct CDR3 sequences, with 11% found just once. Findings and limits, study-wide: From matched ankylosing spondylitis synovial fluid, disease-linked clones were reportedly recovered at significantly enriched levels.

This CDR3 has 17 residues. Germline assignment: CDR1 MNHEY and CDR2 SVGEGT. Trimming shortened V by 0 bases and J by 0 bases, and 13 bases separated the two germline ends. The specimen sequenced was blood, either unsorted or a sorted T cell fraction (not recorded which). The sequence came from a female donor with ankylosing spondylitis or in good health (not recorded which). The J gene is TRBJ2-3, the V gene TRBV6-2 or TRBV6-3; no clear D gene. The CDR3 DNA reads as TGTGCCAGCAGTTACTCGCCCGGACGCGCTAGCACAGATACGCAGTATTTT. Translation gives CASSYSPGRASTDTQYF.